The 23 T cell receptor beta chains in this list originate from one sample, sequenced in a study of Graves' ophthalmopathy and Graves' hyperthyroidism. Amplified TCR beta CDR3 regions were obtained using RNA transcripts as template. First-round RT-PCR used HTBI primers; second-round multiplex PCR followed. TCRdb called the multiplex PCR reads again in MiXCR, with one record for every CDR3 protein. In the table there are almost 750,000 distinct CDR3 sequences, roughly 40% of which are singletons. The sequencing sample was made of peripheral blood. The receptors were sampled from an adult man with Graves' ophthalmopathy.

For this clonotype: Since no conserved phenylalanine or tryptophan closes the CDR3, a read error is the likely cause. The DNA is left out, because the CDR3 cannot be placed on it with certainty; the CDR3 is given as TCRdb lists it. This rearrangement joins TRBV7-2 to TRBJ2-2; no check of the table's D call, TRBD2, against the DNA was made. The CDR3 is 8 residues long, counting both termini. Germline values: CDR1 SGHTA, CDR2 FQGNSA. The CDR3 reads CASSRGLA.

Comments on this clonotype: A junction end diverges from the germline sequence, so it may reflect a read error. The rearrangement links TRBV10-3 to TRBJ1-1; 8 positions match TRBD1. This CDR3 contains 15 residues. Germline V gene lookup returns CDR1 ENHRY and CDR2 SYGVKD. The CDR3 loop is CASSYPGRGRSEALF. For the CDR3, the DNA is TGTGCCAGCAGTTATCCGGGCAGGGGGCGATCTGAAGCTCTCTTT.

The chain recombines TRBV19 with TRBJ1-2; D gene unclear. Germline assignment: CDR1 LNHDA and CDR2 SQIVND (reference sequence). The CDR3 loop spans 14 amino acids. Trimming took off 5 bases at V and 0 bases at J, with 10 bases between the two ends. The CDR3 nucleotides read TGTGCCAGTAGTTGGCCCCGGACTAACTATGGCTACACCTTC. This codes for CASSWPRTNYGYTF.

The V call is TRBV20-1, the J call TRBJ1-5; 7 bases line up with TRBD1. CDR1 and CDR2 (germline): DFQATT, SNEGSKA (reference sequence). The V and J ends lost 3 bases and 3 bases, in that order; junction bases with no gene match: 2. This CDR3 has 13 amino acids. The CDR3 spells CSARGQPNQPQHF. CDR3 in DNA: TGCAGTGCTAGGGGACAGCCCAATCAGCCCCAGCATTTT.

This clonotype has at least ten counts. The chain couples TRBV7-9 to TRBJ1-2; D unclear. Trimming left V 2 bases short and J 10 bases short, with 8 bases between. Germline CDR1 reads SEHNR; CDR2 reads FQNEAQ (reference sequence). This CDR3 contains 11 residues. The chain's CDR3 is CASSLLLDYTF. CDR3 in DNA: TGTGCCAGCAGCTTATTGTTGGACTACACCTTC.

In the case of this clonotype: This may be a read error: a much more frequent sequence differs by one nucleotide. Here the CDR3 reads CACSIRWTSGSYEQYF. CDR3 coding DNA: TGTGCCTGTAGTATCCGTTGGACTAGCGGTTCCTACGAGCAGTACTTC. This chain uses TRBV19 with TRBJ2-7, with 10 bases fitting TRBD2. Germline CDR1 is LNHDA and CDR2 is SQIVND (reference sequence). The CDR3 is 16 amino acids.

Many counts were recorded for this clonotype. The chain has TRBV29-1 and TRBJ2-2; unclear D gene. Germline CDR1 and CDR2: SQVTM and ANQGSEA. The CDR3 loop spans 13 amino acids. Trimming shortened V by 7 bases and J by 0 bases, and 9 bases separated the two germline ends. The CDR3 DNA sequence: TGCAGCGCTGACCGGTCGAACACCGGGGAGCTGTTTTTT. It encodes CSADRSNTGELFF.

The V and J genes are TRBV9 and TRBJ1-2; D ambiguous. The CDR3 spans 13 residues. The germline V and J ends were trimmed by 5 bases and 3 bases, with 11 bases remaining between them. CDR1 is SGDLS and CDR2 is YYNGEE in the germline V gene. CDR3 amino acids: CASSSREDYGYTF. For the CDR3, the DNA is TGTGCCAGCAGTTCCAGAGAGGACTATGGCTACACCTTC.

The V gene is TRBV10-2, the J gene TRBJ1-6, with 11 positions matching TRBD1. Germline CDR1 WSHSY, CDR2 SAAADI. The trim removed 3 bases at V and 7 bases at J, leaving 5 bases unmatched. CDR3 size: 16 residues. CDR3 region: CASSDKDRGRNSPLHF. The CDR3 coding sequence is TGCGCCAGCAGTGACAAGGACAGGGGGCGGAATTCACCCCTCCACTTT.

This clonotype was counted only a few times. The chain couples TRBV20-1 to TRBJ1-2, with TRBD1 as a possible D gene (6 bases). The germline V and J ends were trimmed by 6 bases and 4 bases, with 12 bases remaining between them. This CDR3 has 12 amino acids. Per the germline V gene, CDR1 is DFQATT and CDR2 is SNEGSKA (reference sequence). This CDR3 reads CSAPRGLYGYTF. As DNA, the CDR3 is TGCAGTGCCCCCCGGGGGCTCTATGGCTACACCTTC.

This clonotype was seen only a few times. The chain combines TRBV20-1 with TRBJ2-2; no reliable D call. The CDR3 is 11 residues long. The ends were cut back, 4 bases at V and 3 bases at J, with 3 bases in the middle. CDR1 is DFQATT and CDR2 is SNEGSKA in the germline V gene (reference sequence). CDR3 region: CSATDTGELFF. The CDR3 bases are TGCAGTGCTACTGACACCGGGGAGCTGTTTTTT.

This rearrangement joins TRBV7-9 to TRBJ2-5; the D is unclear. The V and J ends lost 5 bases and 9 bases respectively, with 16 bases between them. CDR1 and CDR2 (germline): SEHNR, FQNEAQ (reference sequence). The CDR3 consists of 13 residues. This CDR3 is CASSQAFGWAQYF. In nucleotides, the CDR3 is TGTGCCAGCAGCCAAGCTTTCGGATGGGCCCAGTACTTC.

This clonotype was recorded many times. The J gene is TRBJ2-7, the V gene TRBV20-1, with 8 bases aligning to TRBD2. Germline values: CDR1 DFQATT, CDR2 SNEGSKA (reference sequence). The CDR3 loop spans 11 amino acids. Trimming took 5 bases from V and 7 from J; bases not matched to a gene: 4. The CDR3 reads CSAVAGREQYF. The CDR3 DNA follows: TGCAGTGCTGTAGCGGGACGGGAGCAGTACTTC.

This clonotype was found many times. The chain recombines TRBV7-9 with TRBJ1-1; TRBD1 is a possible D gene (6 bases). Germline V gene sequence: CDR1 SEHNR, CDR2 FQNEAQ (reference sequence). Trimming took 7 bases from V and 1 from J, leaving 10 bases between them. The CDR3 has 13 residues. CDR3 region: CASKRDKNTEAFF. CDR3 coding DNA: TGTGCCAGCAAACGGGACAAGAACACTGAAGCTTTCTTT.

The genes are TRBV7-9 and TRBJ1-6; a weak D match, TRBD1 (5 bases). The CDR3 totals 14 residues. Per germline, CDR1 SEHNR and CDR2 FQNEAQ (reference sequence). V dropped 5 bases and J dropped 7 bases, with 12 bases sitting between them. The CDR3 DNA reads as TGTGCCAGCAGCCTTACGAGGGGAAATTCACCCCTCCACTTT. Residues: CASSLTRGNSPLHF.

This rearrangement joins TRBV29-1 to TRBJ2-7; 9 bases fit TRBD1. The CDR3 has 14 amino acids. Trimming cost V 7 bases and J 2 bases; bases outside gene matches: 9. Germline CDR1 SQVTM, CDR2 ANQGSEA. CDR3 sequence reads: CSGQTGGFTYEQYF. The CDR3 DNA reads TGCAGCGGGCAAACAGGGGGCTTCACCTACGAGCAGTACTTC.

CDR3 coding DNA: TGCGCCAGCAGCTTGGCCCTAGGGACTAGGGCGGAGACCCAGTACTTC. Its translation is CASSLALGTRAETQYF. J is TRBJ2-5 and V is TRBV5-1; 8 bases map to TRBD2. The CDR3 loop spans 16 amino acids. V was clipped by 0 bases and J by 5 bases; unmatched bases: 9. The germline CDR1 and CDR2 sequences are SGHRS and YFSETQ.

The genes are TRBV20-1 and TRBJ1-4; no clear D gene. The V and J ends lost 3 bases and 0 bases respectively, with 8 bases between them. Germline V gene lookup returns CDR1 DFQATT and CDR2 SNEGSKA (reference sequence). This CDR3 has 14 amino acids. The CDR3: CSASGTATNEKLFF. Here the CDR3 DNA reads TGCAGTGCTAGCGGAACCGCAACTAATGAAAAACTGTTTTTT.

This clonotype came up a few times. The chain combines TRBV18 with TRBJ1-1; D is unresolved. Germline V gene data show CDR1 as KGHSH and CDR2 as LQKENI. This CDR3 is built from 13 residues. Between the trimmed V and J ends, which lost 4 bases and 3 bases, there was a span of 9 bases. This CDR3 reads CASSQGKDTEAFF. CDR3 in DNA: TGTGCCAGCTCACAAGGGAAGGACACTGAAGCTTTCTTT.

This chain links TRBV29-1 with TRBJ2-5; D might be TRBD1 (6 bases). CDR3 length: 13 amino acids. CDR1 and CDR2 from the germline V gene are SQVTM and ANQGSEA. The V end lost 8 bases, the J end lost 4 bases, and 17 bases lay between the germline ends. CDR3 in amino acids: CSQIQGRGETQYF. The DNA of the CDR3 is TGCAGCCAGATACAGGGTCGGGGAGAGACCCAGTACTTC.

This clonotype was seen only once. This sequence joins TRBV11-2 and TRBJ1-4; TRBD1 is a possible D gene (5 bases). The CDR3 has 14 residues. The germline V gene has CDR1 SGHAT and CDR2 FQNNGV. With 11 bases removed from V and 12 bases from J, the gap between germline ends came to 25 bases. This CDR3 is CAWRTWGPGGELFF. The CDR3 region has the DNA TGTGCCTGGAGGACCTGGGGACCAGGTGGGGAACTGTTTTTT.

Many counts were recorded for this clonotype. The rearrangement links TRBV7-9 to TRBJ1-4, with a weak D call TRBD1 (5 bases). Per the germline V gene, CDR1 is SEHNR and CDR2 is FQNEAQ (reference sequence). Trimming removed 5 bases from V and 7 bases from J, with 8 bases in between. The CDR3 sequence is 12 residues long. This chain's CDR3 is CASSRGVEKLFF. CDR3 DNA sequence: TGTGCCAGCAGCCGGGGCGTTGAAAAACTGTTTTTT.

At least ten counts were recorded for this clonotype. The genes are TRBV9 and TRBJ1-5; 9 bases match TRBD1. V lost 4 bases to trimming and J lost 15 bases; unmatched junction nucleotides: 17. CDR3 length: 15 amino acids. The germline CDR1 and CDR2 sequences are SGDLS and YYNGEE. The CDR3 reads CASSPGDRDPWGRHF. The CDR3 region has the DNA TGTGCCAGCAGCCCAGGGGACAGGGACCCTTGGGGTAGGCATTTT.